This T cell receptor (beta chain) was found in a study of tumor and adjacent non-tumor tissue in lung cancer (dated by TCRdb to 2017 to 2018). A note on the overall study: Of the cohort, around eleven patients had adenocarcinoma, 2 had squamous cell carcinoma and 1 had small cell lung cancer. Using bulk TCRbeta repertoires from some 14 lung cancer patients, the study set lung tumor tissue side by side with matched distant non-tumor lung tissue. The 15 enrolled patients, of whom 10 were men and 5 were women, were aged about 31 to 85 years and were diagnosed with TNM stage I to III disease. For each patient, one tumor sample and one normal lung sample were taken, giving thirty paired specimens that underwent TCRbeta CDR3 sequencing. Sequencing generated a total of some 130 million productive TCRbeta reads, averaging approximately 3.8 million reads per sample.

The library was prepared using multiplex PCR. Sequencing was carried out with an Illumina HiSeq 2500. TCRbeta libraries were constructed through three rounds of nested PCR with primers (Table S4) according to protocols modified from ARM-PCR. PCR products of 200-500 bp were gel-excised and purified with the QIAquick gel extraction kit before sequencing. The published analysis was carried out like this. Reads were cleaned with Trimmomatic, merged with FLASH into complete CDR3 sequences, and assigned to V(D)J germline segments with MiTCR. VDJtools was used to compute clonal diversity as the inverse Simpson's index. In-frame sequences without a premature stop codon were defined as productive reads. TCRdb took the public reads, trimmed them with fastp at Q25, ran MiXCR for clone calling and kept in-frame beta chains. Each entry merges the rows of one CDR3 protein and shows their most common DNA and genes. The V and J calls and clone size are TCRdb's, not the authors'. Present in this sample are 90,000 to 110,000 distinct CDR3 sequences, under 65% of which were seen just once. The ten most abundant clones make up around 17% of the sample.

Including cysteine and phenylalanine, the CDR3 has 13 amino acids. Here the CDR3 DNA is all that survives: 39 bases in frame from base 1. As encoded in the germline V gene (reference sequence), CDR1 is MNHNY while CDR2 is SVGAGI. What the study reported, not specific to this receptor: Peripheral blood was not sequenced, so blood TCRbeta repertoires in these lung cancer patients were not examined. TCR diversity (inverse Simpson) was significantly higher in tumor than in normal lung tissue (431.37 vs 166.20, P = 0.0075, Mann-Whitney U test). The methods do not name the sequencing platform or mention unique molecular identifiers. Younger patients had significantly higher TCR diversity, and higher tumor TCR diversity was associated with shorter overall and disease-free survival. The top 100 clones made up a significantly larger cumulative share of the repertoire in normal lung than in tumor tissue. Only roughly 16 patients were in the cohort, and the authors stated that larger samples and more detailed clinical data are needed.

About this clonotype: Its antigen specificity is not known. A read error may produce the germline difference seen at one junction end.

Bulk unsorted tissue served as the source for RNA extraction, and RNA quality was assessed using a NanoDrop ND-1000 and an Agilent 2100. For the normal lung samples, distant non-tumor tissue was collected more than 3 cm away from the tumor edge. Donors were newly diagnosed lung cancer patients admitted for thoracic surgery in China between August and November 2014, without prior chemotherapy. The study excluded patients who had received radiotherapy or chemotherapy before or who had another cancer at the same time. Surgical tissue pieces of roughly 1-2 cm3 were preserved in RNAlater solution and stored at -80 °C until use.

Recombination linked TRBV6-6 to TRBJ2-1, with the D gene call left open. Sequencing input: distant non-tumor lung tissue. This sequence was found in a man in his fifties or sixties with non-small cell lung cancer. The DNA is TGCGCCAGCAGTTACTCAATTAGCAATGAGCAGTCCTTC. This is translated as CASSYSISNEQSF.